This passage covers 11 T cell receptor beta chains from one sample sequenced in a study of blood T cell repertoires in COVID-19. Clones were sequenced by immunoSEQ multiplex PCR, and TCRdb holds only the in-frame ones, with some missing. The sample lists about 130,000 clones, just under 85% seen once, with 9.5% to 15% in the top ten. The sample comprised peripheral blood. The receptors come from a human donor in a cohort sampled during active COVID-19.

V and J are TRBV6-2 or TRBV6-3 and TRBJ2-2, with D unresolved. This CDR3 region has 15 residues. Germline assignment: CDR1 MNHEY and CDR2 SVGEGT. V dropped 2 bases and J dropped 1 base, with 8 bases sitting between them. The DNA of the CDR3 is TGTGCCAGCAGTTACGGGCAGGTGAACACCGGGGAGCTGTTTTTT. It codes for CASSYGQVNTGELFF.

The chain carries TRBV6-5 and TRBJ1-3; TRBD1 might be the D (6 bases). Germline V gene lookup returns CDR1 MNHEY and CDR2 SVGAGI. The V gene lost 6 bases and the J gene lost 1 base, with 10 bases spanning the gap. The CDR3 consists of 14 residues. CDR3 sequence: CASSAGTSGNTIYF. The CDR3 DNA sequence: TGTGCCAGCAGCGCCGGGACATCTGGAAACACCATATATTTT.

The CDR3 nucleotides read TGCGCCAGCAGCAAGGACAGGTTGATCTCCTATAATTCACCCCTCCACTTT. Translating gives CASSKDRLISYNSPLHF. The V call is TRBV5-1, the J call TRBJ1-6; 7 bases fit TRBD1. The CDR3 length is 17 residues. Trimming at V came to 4 bases and at J to 0 bases, leaving 7 bases not matched to a gene. CDR1 is SGHRS, CDR2 YFSETQ, per germline.

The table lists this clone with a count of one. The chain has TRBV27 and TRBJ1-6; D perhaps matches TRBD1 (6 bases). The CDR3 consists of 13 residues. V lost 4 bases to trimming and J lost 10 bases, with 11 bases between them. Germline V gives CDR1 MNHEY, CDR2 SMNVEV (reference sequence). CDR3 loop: CASSSDRLSPLHF. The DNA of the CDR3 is TGTGCCAGCAGTTCAGACAGGTTATCACCCCTCCACTTT.

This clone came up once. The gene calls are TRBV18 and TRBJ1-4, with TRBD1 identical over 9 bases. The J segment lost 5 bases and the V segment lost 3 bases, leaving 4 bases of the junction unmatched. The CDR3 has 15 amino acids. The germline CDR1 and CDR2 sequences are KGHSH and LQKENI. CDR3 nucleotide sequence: TGTGCCAGCTCACCCGACAGGGGGGAAAATGAAAAACTGTTTTTT. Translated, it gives CASSPDRGENEKLFF.

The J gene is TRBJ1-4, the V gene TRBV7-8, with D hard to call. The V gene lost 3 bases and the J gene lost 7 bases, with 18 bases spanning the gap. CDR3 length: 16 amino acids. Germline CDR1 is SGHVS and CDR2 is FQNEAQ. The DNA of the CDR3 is TGTGCCAGCAGCTTCCGGGGAAGGGAGGCTGGTGAAAAACTGTTTTTT. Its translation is CASSFRGREAGEKLFF.

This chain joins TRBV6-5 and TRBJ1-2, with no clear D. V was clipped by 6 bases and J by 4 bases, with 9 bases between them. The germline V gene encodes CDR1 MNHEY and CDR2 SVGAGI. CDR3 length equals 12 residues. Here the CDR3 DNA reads TGTGCCAGCAGCGAGACACCCTATGGCTACACCTTC. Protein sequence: CASSETPYGYTF.

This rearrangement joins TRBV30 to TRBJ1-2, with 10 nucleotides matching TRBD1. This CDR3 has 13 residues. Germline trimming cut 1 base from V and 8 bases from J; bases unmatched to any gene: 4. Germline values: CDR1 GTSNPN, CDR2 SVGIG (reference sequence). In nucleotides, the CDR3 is TGTGCCTGGAGTGGACAGGGGGCGGCAGGCTACACCTTC. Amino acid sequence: CAWSGQGAAGYTF.

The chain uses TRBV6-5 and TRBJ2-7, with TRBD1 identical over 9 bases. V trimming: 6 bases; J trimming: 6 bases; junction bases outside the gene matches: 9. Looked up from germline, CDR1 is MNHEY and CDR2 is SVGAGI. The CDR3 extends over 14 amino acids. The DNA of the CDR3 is TGTGCCAGCAGCCCCGGGACAGGGTCAATCGAGCAGTACTTC. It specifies CASSPGTGSIEQYF.

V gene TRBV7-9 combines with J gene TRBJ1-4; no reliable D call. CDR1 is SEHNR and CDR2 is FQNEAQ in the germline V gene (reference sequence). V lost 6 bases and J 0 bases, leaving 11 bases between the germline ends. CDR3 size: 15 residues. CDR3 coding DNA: TGTGCCAGCAGTCCGTACAGAACAACTAATGAAAAACTGTTTTTT. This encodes CASSPYRTTNEKLFF. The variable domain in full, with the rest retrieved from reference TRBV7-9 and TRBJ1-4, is DTGVSQNPRHKITKRGQNVTFRCDPISEHNRLYWYRQTLGQGPEFLTYFQNEAQLEKSRLLSDRFSAERPKGSFSTLEIQRTEQGDSAMYLCASSPYRTTNEKLFFGSGTQLSVL.

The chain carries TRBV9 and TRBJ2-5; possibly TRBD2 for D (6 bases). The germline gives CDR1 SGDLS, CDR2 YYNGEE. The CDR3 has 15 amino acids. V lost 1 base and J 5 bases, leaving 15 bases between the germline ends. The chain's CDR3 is CASSVLEGVSETQYF. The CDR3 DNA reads TGTGCCAGCAGCGTATTGGAGGGCGTCTCGGAGACCCAGTACTTC.